The 15 T cell receptor beta chains reported below all come from one sample, sequenced in a study of cytomegalovirus exposure and HLA in healthy donors. In the PCR, 60 Vbeta and 13 Jbeta primers were used. Repertoires were generated with immunoSEQ multiplex PCR, while TCRdb's copy carries only in-frame clones and drops some. Of over 100,000 clones listed, about four fifths are singletons. Sequencing was carried out using PBMCs. The receptors here all came from a male donor in good health and CMV-seronegative.

V is TRBV4-3 and J is TRBJ2-7; 9 bases align to TRBD1. CDR1 is LGHNA, CDR2 YSLEER, per germline. V shed 4 bases and J 1 base; nucleotides not matched to a gene: 5. The CDR3 is made up of 15 amino acids. The CDR3 reads CASSPGTGTSYEQYF. DNA for the CDR3: TGCGCCAGCAGCCCGGGGACAGGGACATCCTACGAGCAGTACTTC.

The V call is TRBV5-4, the J call TRBJ2-1; weak D call: TRBD2 (6 bases). Germline V CDR1 and CDR2: SGHNT, YYREEE (reference sequence). This CDR3 spans 16 amino acids. The germline V and J ends were trimmed by 0 bases and 4 bases, with 14 bases remaining between them. The DNA for the CDR3 is TGTGCCAGCAGCTTGGGGTCCGGGACTGGGTACAATGAGCAGTTCTTC. Protein: CASSLGSGTGYNEQFF.

The chain combines TRBV5-1 with TRBJ2-5, with TRBD2 matching over 9 bases. Germline-derived CDR1 and CDR2 are SGHRS and YFSETQ. CDR3 size: 14 residues. The V and J ends lost 4 bases and 5 bases, in that order; junction bases with no gene match: 6. The CDR3 protein is CASSRAGGGETQYF. CDR3 sequence (DNA): TGCGCCAGCAGCCGAGCGGGGGGCGGGGAGACCCAGTACTTC.

The rearrangement links TRBV27 to TRBJ1-6; no firm D call. In germline, CDR1 is MNHEY, CDR2 SMNVEV (reference sequence). The length of the CDR3 is 18 residues. With 6 bases removed from V and 3 bases from J, the gap between germline ends came to 21 bases. The CDR3 loop reads CASSPRMAVTLYNSPLHF. The CDR3 DNA is TGTGCCAGCAGCCCCAGGATGGCCGTTACTCTCTATAATTCACCCCTCCACTTT.

V usage is TRBV7-8 and J usage is TRBJ2-4, with D possibly TRBD2 on 6 matching bases. V was cut by 0 bases and J by 6 bases, with 12 bases left in between. The CDR3 has 15 amino acids. Germline V lookup: CDR1 SGHVS, CDR2 FQNEAQ. As DNA, the CDR3 is TGTGCCAGCAGCTTAGCGGCAGGGCGGGGAAACATTCAGTACTTC. It encodes CASSLAAGRGNIQYF.

This rearrangement joins TRBV7-9 to TRBJ2-7; TRBD2 matches 7 bases. Germline loops: CDR1 SEHNR, CDR2 FQNEAQ (reference sequence). Germline trimming cut 7 bases from V and 0 bases from J; bases unmatched to any gene: 6. The CDR3 loop spans 14 amino acids. The CDR3 protein is CASTPGGSSYEQYF. CDR3 DNA sequence: TGTGCCAGCACCCCGGGCGGGAGCTCCTACGAGCAGTACTTC.

V and J are TRBV6-6 and TRBJ1-6; 9 bases align to TRBD1. Trimming cost V 7 bases and J 7 bases; bases outside gene matches: 11. The CDR3 has 16 residues. Per the germline V gene, CDR1 is MNHNY and CDR2 is SVGAGI (reference sequence). The CDR3 is CASTTTGGRRNSPLHF. The CDR3 coding sequence is TGTGCCAGCACCACGACAGGGGGTAGGAGAAATTCACCCCTCCACTTT.

The CDR3 DNA reads as TGTGCCAGCAGCGCCCGGGACATAAGAATTCAACCCCTCCACTTT. Translating it yields CASSARDIRIQPLHF. The chain uses TRBV9 and TRBJ1-6; D is perhaps TRBD1 (6 bases). CDR1 is SGDLS, CDR2 YYNGEE, per germline. V was shortened by 3 bases and J by 12 bases, with 19 bases between the two germline ends. The CDR3 spans 15 residues.

The chain carries TRBV4-1 and TRBJ1-5; 7 nucleotides match TRBD1. The CDR3 runs 17 residues. The germline V gene has CDR1 MGHRA and CDR2 YSYEKL. J gave up 1 base and V 3 bases, and 9 bases lay outside the gene matches. The CDR3 sequence: CASSQSGGRGSNQPQHF. The CDR3 region has the DNA TGCGCCAGCAGCCAGTCAGGGGGACGGGGAAGCAATCAGCCCCAGCATTTT.

For the CDR3, the DNA is TGTGCCAGTAGTCTATCTGGAAACACCATATATTTT. This gives the protein CASSLSGNTIYF. The rearrangement joins TRBV5-6 to TRBJ1-3; D gene unclear. This CDR3 comprises 12 residues. V dropped 8 bases and J dropped 1 base, with 7 bases sitting between them. Germline V gives CDR1 SGHDT, CDR2 YYEEEE.

This rearrangement joins TRBV11-3 to TRBJ1-1; possible D gene TRBD1, 5 bases. Germline-derived CDR1 and CDR2 are SGHNT and YENEEA. Trimming left V 1 base short and J 2 bases short, with 11 bases between. The CDR3 covers 15 residues. The CDR3 loop is CASSLGVTDNTEAFF. The CDR3 DNA sequence: TGTGCCAGCAGCTTAGGGGTGACAGATAACACTGAAGCTTTCTTT. Combining the CDR3 with reference TRBV11-3 and TRBJ1-1 gives the whole variable domain EAGVVQSPRYKIIEKKQPVAFWCNPISGHNTLYWYLQNLGQGPELLIRYENEEAVDDSQLPKDRFSAERLKGVDSTLKIQPAELGDSAVYLCASSLGVTDNTEAFFGQGTRLTVV.

The genes are TRBV6-5 and TRBJ1-1; the D gene is possibly TRBD1 (6 bases). This CDR3 comprises 15 residues. The V end was cut by 1 base, the J end by 1 base, with 10 bases between. The germline V gene encodes CDR1 MNHEY and CDR2 SVGAGI. The chain's CDR3 is CASSYWGQGNTEAFF. CDR3 nucleotide sequence: TGTGCCAGCAGTTACTGGGGGCAGGGGAACACTGAAGCTTTCTTT.

V and J are TRBV5-4 and TRBJ1-1; 8 nucleotides align to TRBD1. This CDR3 is built from 15 residues. The ends lost 4 bases at V and 0 bases at J; junction bases unmatched: 5. From germline, CDR1 is SGHNT and CDR2 YYREEE (reference sequence). CDR3 in amino acids: CASSPRQGMNTEAFF. CDR3 sequence (DNA): TGTGCCAGCAGCCCCCGACAGGGGATGAACACTGAAGCTTTCTTT.

The genes are TRBV4-3 and TRBJ2-5; no clear D gene. The DNA end is a closer match to TRBJ2-7, so the J assignment may be wrong. Germline V gene data show CDR1 as LGHNA and CDR2 as YSLEER. The CDR3 extends over 16 amino acids. The CDR3 loop is CASSQDLLAEDYEQYF. CDR3 DNA: TGCGCCAGCAGCCAAGATTTACTCGCCGAGGACTACGAGCAGTACTTC.

The J gene is TRBJ2-7, the V gene TRBV6-6; a possible D gene is TRBD2 (5 bases). V dropped 5 bases and J dropped 3 bases, with 8 bases sitting between them. The CDR3 runs 12 residues. Germline V gene lookup returns CDR1 MNHNY and CDR2 SVGAGI (reference sequence). The CDR3 spells CASSNGLYEQYF. In DNA form, the CDR3 reads TGTGCCAGCAGTAACGGACTCTACGAGCAGTACTTC.